This entry features one T cell receptor (beta chain) sequence. Its antigen is unknown. Coculturing of the mixed lymphocyte reaction cells was performed at 37°C for around 6 days. Responder PBMCs underwent CFSE labelling, stimulator PBMCs underwent Violet Dye labelling, and both were mixed at 1:1. Sequencing was performed with immunoSEQ multiplex PCR; in TCRdb, only in-frame clones are kept and a portion is missing. The sample shows some 15,000 clones, over 40% of them seen only once. This entry belongs to a study of siplizumab effects on memory and regulatory T cells. J gave up 4 bases and V 4 bases, and 10 bases lay outside the gene matches. The germline V gene encodes CDR1 SGHTS and CDR2 YDEGEE. The CDR3 runs to 16 residues.

Input material: CFSE-low (dividing) CD4+ T cells sorted from an allogeneic mixed lymphocyte reaction. The rearrangement joins TRBV5-8 to TRBJ2-5; TRBD2 matches 10 bases. This sequence originates from a human donor in good health; the cells came from an allogeneic mixed lymphocyte reaction. Some clones in this sample may be carry-over from other donors' samples. CDR3 amino acids: CASSEILAGRRETQYF. The CDR3 region has the DNA TGTGCCAGCAGCGAGATACTAGCGGGACGTCGAGAGACCCAGTACTTC.